The subject of this entry is one T cell receptor beta chain. Antigen unknown. This record comes from a study of CD8+ T cells in alopecia areata. The CDR3 is 16 residues long. Trimming cost V 6 bases and J 2 bases; bases outside gene matches: 8. The germline gives CDR1 LGHNT, CDR2 FRNRAP. Stated treatment: oral pan-JAK inhibitor, 5-10 mg twice daily. Reverse transcription of extracted RNA yielded cDNA, which provided the sequencing template. Repertoires were generated with immunoSEQ multiplex PCR, while TCRdb's copy carries only in-frame clones and drops some. The sample includes some 110,000 clones, about three fifths of them seen just once. Whole-study results and caveats: A great number of expanded lesional clones endured in scalp and blood during tofacitinib.

The sequencing here drew on CD8+ T cells sorted from blood, taken at week 24, from a patient treated with tofacitinib. This sequence was found in a human donor with alopecia areata. The J gene is TRBJ2-7, the V gene TRBV12-5, with 12 positions matching TRBD2. The CDR3 nucleotides are TGTGCTAGTGGGTATGGACTAGCGGGGCGCCCCTACGAGCAGTACTTC. Its protein is CASGYGLAGRPYEQYF.